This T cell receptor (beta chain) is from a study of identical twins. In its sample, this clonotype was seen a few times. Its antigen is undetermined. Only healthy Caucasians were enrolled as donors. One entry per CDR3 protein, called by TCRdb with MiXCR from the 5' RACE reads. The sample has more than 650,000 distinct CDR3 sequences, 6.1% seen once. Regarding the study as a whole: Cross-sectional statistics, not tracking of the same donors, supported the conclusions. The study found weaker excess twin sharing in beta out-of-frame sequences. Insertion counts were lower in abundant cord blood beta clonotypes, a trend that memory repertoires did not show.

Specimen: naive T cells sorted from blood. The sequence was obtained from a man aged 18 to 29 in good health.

CDR3 in amino acids: CATLPGGAYEQYF. In nucleotides, the CDR3 is TGTGCCACACTCCCCGGTGGGGCCTACGAGCAGTACTTC. The gene calls are TRBV19 and TRBJ2-7; no reliable D call. V lost 10 bases and J 2 bases, leaving 15 bases between the germline ends. CDR1 LNHDA and CDR2 SQIVND come from the germline V gene (reference sequence). This CDR3 region has 13 residues.